These 26 T cell receptor beta chains came from one sample sequenced in a study of OX40 agonist ivuxolimab in advanced cancers. Measured with immunoSEQ multiplex PCR; TCRdb has only the in-frame clones, and not every one. In the table there are 40,000 to 50,000 clones, approximately 87% of which are singletons. Source: CD4+ or CD8+ T cells sorted from blood, taken in a trial of the OX40 agonist ivuxolimab. The receptors were sampled from an adult with an advanced solid tumor such as melanoma, head and neck, liver or kidney cancer.

V and J are TRBV5-1 and TRBJ2-7; TRBD1 matches at 10 bases. This CDR3 is built from 15 residues. Per germline, CDR1 SGHRS and CDR2 YFSETQ. With 4 bases clipped from V and 5 bases from J, the junction kept 9 bases outside the gene matches. The CDR3 reads CASSQGQGGWNEQYF. The CDR3 DNA follows: TGCGCCAGCAGCCAAGGACAGGGGGGATGGAACGAGCAGTACTTC.

The chain employs TRBV10-3 and TRBJ2-7; D possibly corresponds to TRBD1 (5 bases). Germline V gene data show CDR1 as ENHRY and CDR2 as SYGVKD. The CDR3 runs to 12 residues. Trimming took 6 bases from V and 3 from J, leaving 9 bases between them. The CDR3 sequence is CAIREDSYEQYF. The DNA of the CDR3 is TGTGCCATCAGAGAAGACAGCTACGAGCAGTACTTC.

V usage is TRBV10-1 and J usage is TRBJ2-1, with D possibly called TRBD1 or TRBD2 (6 bases each). Germline CDR1 is WNHNN and CDR2 is SYGVQD (reference sequence). V lost 6 bases and J 8 bases, leaving 20 bases between the germline ends. The CDR3 runs 15 residues. CDR3: CASREGGLNGDEQFF. The DNA for the CDR3 is TGCGCCAGCAGGGAAGGGGGACTCAATGGGGATGAGCAGTTCTTC.

The genes are TRBV30 and TRBJ1-5; D ambiguous. Trimming removed 2 bases from V and 2 bases from J, with 7 bases in between. The CDR3 length is 13 residues. The germline CDR1 and CDR2 sequences are GTSNPN and SVGIG (reference sequence). The CDR3: CAWSMHGNQPQHF. The CDR3 DNA reads TGTGCCTGGAGTATGCACGGCAATCAGCCCCAGCATTTT.

The chain has TRBV9 and TRBJ2-3, with a possible D match to TRBD2 (6 bases). CDR3 length: 14 amino acids. Germline loops: CDR1 SGDLS, CDR2 YYNGEE. V shed 3 bases and J shed 6 bases, with 14 bases lying between them. The CDR3 sequence is CASSETSRADTQYF. CDR3 bases: TGTGCCAGCAGCGAGACTAGTCGGGCGGATACGCAGTATTTT.

V and J are TRBV2 and TRBJ2-7; 11 nucleotides agree with TRBD1. V shed 10 bases, J shed 5 bases, and the junction held 7 bases outside the gene matches. Germline CDR1 SNHLY, CDR2 FYNNEI. The CDR3 consists of 13 residues. This chain's CDR3 is CATLGQGAHEQYF. CDR3 DNA: TGTGCCACCCTTGGACAGGGGGCCCACGAGCAGTACTTC. Variable domain in full (rest from reference TRBV2 and TRBJ2-7): EPEVTQTPSHQVTQMGQEVILRCVPISNHLYFYWYRQILGQKVEFLVSFYNNEISEKSEIFDDQFSVERPDGSNFTLKIRSTKLEDSAMYFCATLGQGAHEQYFGPGTRLTVT.

Written as DNA, the CDR3 is TGTGCCAGCAGTTACGGACAGGGTGGGTACGAGCAGTACTTC. It encodes CASSYGQGGYEQYF. The V gene is TRBV6-5, the J gene TRBJ2-5; TRBD1 matches 8 bases. The DNA end is a closer match to TRBJ2-7, so the J assignment may be wrong. Germline CDR1 is MNHEY and CDR2 is SVGAGI. The CDR3 is 14 residues long.

The rearrangement links TRBV10-3 to TRBJ2-6; D is unclear. The CDR3 extends over 16 amino acids. CDR1 and CDR2 (germline): ENHRY, SYGVKD. The V gene lost 3 bases and the J gene lost 0 bases, with 9 bases spanning the gap. The CDR3 bases are TGTGCCATCAGTGATCGACGGAGCTCTGGGGCCAACGTCCTGACTTTC. The encoded protein is CAISDRRSSGANVLTF.

The chain combines TRBV6-1 with TRBJ1-2; unclear D gene. The CDR3 contains 14 residues. From germline, CDR1 is MNHNS and CDR2 SASEGT. Trimming took 8 bases from V and 0 from J, leaving 13 bases between them. The CDR3 protein is CASGFGGANYGYTF. Here the CDR3 DNA reads TGTGCCAGCGGGTTTGGCGGAGCTAACTATGGCTACACCTTC.

The J gene is TRBJ2-7, the V gene TRBV7-3; D not certain. The CDR3 has 14 amino acids. Trimming took off 3 bases at V and 5 bases at J, with 14 bases between the two ends. Per germline, CDR1 SGHTA and CDR2 FQGTGA. The CDR3 DNA reads TGTGCCAGCAGCTTGGAAACGACCGACGACGAGCAGTACTTC. Translated, it gives CASSLETTDDEQYF.

J is TRBJ1-1 and V is TRBV5-1, with TRBD1 as a possible D gene (5 bases). The CDR3 runs to 13 residues. Germline V gene data show CDR1 as SGHRS and CDR2 as YFSETQ. V lost 0 bases to trimming and J lost 4 bases, with 7 bases between them. Here the CDR3 reads CASSLEGPTEAFF. CDR3 nucleotides: TGCGCCAGCAGCTTGGAGGGACCCACTGAAGCTTTCTTT. The variable domain in full, completed from reference TRBV5-1 and TRBJ1-1, reads KAGVTQTPRYLIKTRGQQVTLSCSPISGHRSVSWYQQTPGQGLQFLFEYFSETQRNKGNFPGRFSGRQFSNSRSEMNVSTLELGDSALYLCASSLEGPTEAFFGQGTRLTVV.

J is TRBJ2-7 and V is TRBV21-1. TRBV21-1 is reported as a pseudogene. The CDR3 covers 14 residues. The CDR3 DNA reads as TGTGCCAGCAGCAAAAGGGTCTCCTCCTACGAGCAGTACTTC. Residues: CASSKRVSSYEQYF.

This chain links TRBV6-5 with TRBJ1-5; D ambiguous. The CDR3 consists of 15 residues. From germline, CDR1 is MNHEY and CDR2 SVGAGI. Trimming shortened V by 3 bases and J by 4 bases, and 13 bases separated the two germline ends. CDR3: CASSYTGIGNQPQHF. The CDR3 bases are TGTGCCAGCAGTTATACCGGGATTGGAAATCAGCCCCAGCATTTT.

V gene TRBV5-1 combines with J gene TRBJ2-3; D uncertain. The germline gives CDR1 SGHRS, CDR2 YFSETQ. This CDR3 comprises 14 residues. V was trimmed by 5 bases and J by 4 bases, leaving 14 bases between them. DNA for the CDR3: TGCGCCAGCAGTGCCCAGTCCCCCTCAGATACGCAGTATTTT. Its protein product is CASSAQSPSDTQYF.

The chain employs TRBV5-4 and TRBJ2-5; 10 bases align to TRBD1. V shed 0 bases, J shed 5 bases, and the junction held 4 bases outside the gene matches. This CDR3 has 15 residues. Germline values: CDR1 SGHNT, CDR2 YYREEE (reference sequence). DNA for the CDR3: TGTGCCAGCAGCTTGGCGACAGGGGGCGGGGAGACCCAGTACTTC. This translates into CASSLATGGGETQYF.

This clone occurred a few times. The chain has TRBV7-3 and TRBJ2-3, with D possibly matching TRBD2 (6 bases). Germline V gene data show CDR1 as SGHTA and CDR2 as FQGTGA. The CDR3 is 15 residues long. With 5 bases removed from V and 7 bases from J, the gap between germline ends came to 19 bases. The CDR3 here is CASSDGGVASNTQYF. DNA for the CDR3: TGTGCCAGCAGCGACGGAGGGGTGGCTAGTAATACGCAGTATTTT.

The V and J genes are TRBV11-2 and TRBJ2-5; 10 positions agree with TRBD2. Looked up from germline, CDR1 is SGHAT and CDR2 is FQNNGV. V was clipped by 3 bases and J by 2 bases; unmatched bases: 3. This CDR3 comprises 15 residues. Written as DNA, the CDR3 is TGTGCCAGCAGCTTTTCTAGCGGGGGACAAGAGACCCAGTACTTC. This sequence encodes CASSFSSGGQETQYF.

The chain carries TRBV6-6 and TRBJ2-7, with D maybe TRBD1 (6 bases). V was pared by 6 bases and J by 3 bases, with 12 bases between. The length of the CDR3 is 13 residues. Germline values: CDR1 MNHNY, CDR2 SVGAGI (reference sequence). The CDR3, as DNA: TGTGCCAGCAGACCTCAGGACAGCTACGAGCAGTACTTC. Protein product: CASRPQDSYEQYF.

This chain uses TRBV18 with TRBJ2-2; D call uncertain. In germline, CDR1 is KGHSH, CDR2 LQKENI. This CDR3 comprises 13 residues. Trimming shortened V by 6 bases and J by 5 bases, and 10 bases separated the two germline ends. DNA of the CDR3: TGTGCCAGCTCTCGAGAGCAGACCGGGGAGCTGTTTTTT. Encoded protein: CASSREQTGELFF.

The genes are TRBV6-5 and TRBJ2-1; 9 nucleotides agree with TRBD1. The germline V gene encodes CDR1 MNHEY and CDR2 SVGAGI. V dropped 4 bases and J dropped 6; count of bases not matched to a gene: 7. The CDR3 consists of 15 residues. As DNA, the CDR3 is TGTGCCAGCAGTTTGACCGGGACAGGGCTCAATGAGCAGTTCTTC. Its translation is CASSLTGTGLNEQFF.

This clone has just one count. V usage is TRBV5-4 and J usage is TRBJ1-4, with D hard to call. Trimming removed 0 bases from V and 6 bases from J, with 9 bases in between. CDR3 length: 14 amino acids. CDR1 and CDR2 (germline): SGHNT, YYREEE (reference sequence). The DNA for the CDR3 is TGTGCCAGCAGCTTGGCCAGGAACGATGAAAAACTGTTTTTT. Residues: CASSLARNDEKLFF.

The genes are TRBV2 and TRBJ2-5; 7 bases agree with TRBD1. This CDR3 spans 13 amino acids. V was pared by 5 bases and J by 3 bases, with 3 bases of the junction left unmatched. Germline CDR1 is SNHLY and CDR2 is FYNNEI. The CDR3 sequence is CASSFDREETQYF. In nucleotides, the CDR3 is TGTGCCAGCAGTTTTGACAGGGAAGAGACCCAGTACTTC.

The V call is TRBV7-2, the J call TRBJ1-1; 7 positions match TRBD1. Germline V CDR1 and CDR2: SGHTA, FQGNSA. The CDR3 length is 14 residues. Trimming took 3 bases from V and 4 from J; bases not matched to a gene: 5. As DNA, the CDR3 is TGTGCCAGCAGCTTTCAGGGGGTAGGCACTGAAGCTTTCTTT. Protein sequence: CASSFQGVGTEAFF.

V and J are TRBV4-1 and TRBJ2-7; D might be TRBD2 (7 bases). V lost 0 bases and J 2 bases, leaving 11 bases between the germline ends. Germline V gives CDR1 MGHRA, CDR2 YSYEKL. The CDR3 is 15 amino acids. The CDR3 protein is CASSQDGGRTYEQYF. Written as DNA, the CDR3 is TGCGCCAGCAGCCAAGACGGGGGGCGGACCTACGAGCAGTACTTC.

The chain carries TRBV9 and TRBJ2-3; D gene unclear. The germline V gene has CDR1 SGDLS and CDR2 YYNGEE. The CDR3 runs 12 residues. V lost 1 base to trimming and J lost 4 bases, with 4 bases between them. CDR3 sequence: CASSVSADTQYF. CDR3 bases: TGTGCCAGCAGCGTAAGCGCAGATACGCAGTATTTT.

This clone was seen more than once but under ten times. The V call is TRBV5-4, the J call TRBJ2-3; unclear D gene. Trimming left V 4 bases short and J 6 bases short, with 9 bases between. CDR3 length equals 12 residues. Per germline, CDR1 SGHNT and CDR2 YYREEE (reference sequence). CDR3: CASSTHWDTQYF. CDR3 DNA sequence: TGTGCCAGCAGCACCCACTGGGATACGCAGTATTTT.